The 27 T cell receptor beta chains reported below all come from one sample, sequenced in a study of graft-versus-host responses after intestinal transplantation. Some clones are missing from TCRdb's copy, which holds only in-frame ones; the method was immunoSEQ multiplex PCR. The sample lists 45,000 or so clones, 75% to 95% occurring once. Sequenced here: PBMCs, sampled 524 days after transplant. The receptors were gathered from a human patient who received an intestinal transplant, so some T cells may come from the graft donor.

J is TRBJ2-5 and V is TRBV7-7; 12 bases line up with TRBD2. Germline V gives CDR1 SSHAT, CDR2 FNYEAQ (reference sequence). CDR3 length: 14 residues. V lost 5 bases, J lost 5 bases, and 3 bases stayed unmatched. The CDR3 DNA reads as TGTGCCAGCAGCCAGACTAGCGGGAGTGAGACCCAGTACTTC. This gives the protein CASSQTSGSETQYF.

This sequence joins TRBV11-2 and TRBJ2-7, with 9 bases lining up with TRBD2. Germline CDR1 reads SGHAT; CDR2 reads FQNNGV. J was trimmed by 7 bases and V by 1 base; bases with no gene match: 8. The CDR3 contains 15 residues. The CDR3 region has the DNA TGTGCCAGCAGCTTAGGGCCGGGACTAGCCCGGGAGCAGTACTTC. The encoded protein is CASSLGPGLAREQYF.

CDR3 loop: CAWTQGANTIYF. The CDR3 region has the DNA TGTGCCTGGACCCAGGGAGCGAACACCATATATTTT. This sequence joins TRBV30 and TRBJ1-3; D might be TRBD1 (5 bases). V dropped 4 bases and J dropped 7 bases, with 11 bases sitting between them. This CDR3 spans 12 amino acids. Germline CDR1 GTSNPN, CDR2 SVGIG (reference sequence).

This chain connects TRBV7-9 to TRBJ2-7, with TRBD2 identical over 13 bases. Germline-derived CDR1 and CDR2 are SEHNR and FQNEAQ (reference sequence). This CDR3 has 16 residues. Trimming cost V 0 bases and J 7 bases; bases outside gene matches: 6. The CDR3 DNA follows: TGTGCCAGCAGCTTAGCTCGACTAGCGGGAGGCCTGGAGCAGTACTTC. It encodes CASSLARLAGGLEQYF.

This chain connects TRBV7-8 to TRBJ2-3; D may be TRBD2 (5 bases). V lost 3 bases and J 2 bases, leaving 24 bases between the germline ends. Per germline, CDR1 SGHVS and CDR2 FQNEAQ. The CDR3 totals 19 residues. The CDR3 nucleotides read TGTGCCAGCAGCTTTTTCCCCAAACCTGGAGTGAGGGACACAGATACGCAGTATTTT. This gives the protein CASSFFPKPGVRDTDTQYF.

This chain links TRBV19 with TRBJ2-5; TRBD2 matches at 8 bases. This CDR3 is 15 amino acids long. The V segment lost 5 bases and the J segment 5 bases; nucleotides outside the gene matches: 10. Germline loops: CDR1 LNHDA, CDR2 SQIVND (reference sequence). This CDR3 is CASSDSRGARETQYF. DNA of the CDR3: TGTGCCAGTAGTGATTCGCGGGGGGCCCGGGAGACCCAGTACTTC.

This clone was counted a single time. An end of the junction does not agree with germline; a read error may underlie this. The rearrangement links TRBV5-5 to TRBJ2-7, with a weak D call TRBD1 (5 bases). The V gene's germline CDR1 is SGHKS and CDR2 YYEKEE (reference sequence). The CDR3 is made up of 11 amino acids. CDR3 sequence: CASSTDTSTSF. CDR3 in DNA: TGTGCCAGCAGCACGGACACTTCTACATCGTTC.

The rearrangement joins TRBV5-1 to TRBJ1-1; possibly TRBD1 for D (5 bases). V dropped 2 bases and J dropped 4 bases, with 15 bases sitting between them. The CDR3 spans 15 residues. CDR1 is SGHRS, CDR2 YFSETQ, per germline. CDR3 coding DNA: TGCGCCAGCAGCTTCGGGCAGGGCGGAGGCACTGAAGCTTTCTTT. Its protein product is CASSFGQGGGTEAFF.

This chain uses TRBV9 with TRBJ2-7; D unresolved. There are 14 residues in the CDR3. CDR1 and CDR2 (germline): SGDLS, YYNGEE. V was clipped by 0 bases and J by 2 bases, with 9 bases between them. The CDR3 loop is CASSVVDATYEQYF. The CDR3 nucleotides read TGTGCCAGCAGCGTAGTTGATGCTACCTACGAGCAGTACTTC.

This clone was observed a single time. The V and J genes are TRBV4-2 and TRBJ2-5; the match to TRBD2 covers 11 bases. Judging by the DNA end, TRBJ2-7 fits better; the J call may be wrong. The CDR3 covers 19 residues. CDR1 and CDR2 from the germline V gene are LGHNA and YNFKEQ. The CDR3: CASSQDGTSGRSGFYEQYF. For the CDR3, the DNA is TGTGCCAGCAGCCAAGATGGCACTAGCGGGAGAAGTGGGTTCTACGAGCAGTACTTC.

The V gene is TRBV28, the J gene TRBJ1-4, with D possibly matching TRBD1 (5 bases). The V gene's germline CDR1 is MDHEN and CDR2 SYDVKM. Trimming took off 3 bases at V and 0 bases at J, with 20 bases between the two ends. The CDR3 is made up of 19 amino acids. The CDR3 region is CASSFMGGGTFSTNEKLFF. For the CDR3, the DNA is TGTGCCAGCAGTTTTATGGGGGGAGGAACCTTTTCAACTAATGAAAAACTGTTTTTT.

This CDR3 is CASSLTDPDAKNIQYF. CDR3 nucleotides: TGTGCCAGCAGTTTAACGGACCCGGATGCCAAAAACATTCAGTACTTC. The chain combines TRBV28 with TRBJ2-4; D uncertain. The CDR3 length is 16 residues. CDR1 and CDR2 from the germline V gene are MDHEN and SYDVKM. With 2 bases removed from V and 1 base from J, the gap between germline ends came to 12 bases.

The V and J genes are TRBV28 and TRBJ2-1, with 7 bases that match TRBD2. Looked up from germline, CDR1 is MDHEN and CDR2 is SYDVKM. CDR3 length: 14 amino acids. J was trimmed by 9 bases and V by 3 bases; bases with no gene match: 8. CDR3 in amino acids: CASSLRDWGGEQFF. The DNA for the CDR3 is TGTGCCAGCAGTTTGCGGGATTGGGGGGGTGAGCAGTTCTTC.

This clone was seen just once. The CDR3 sequence is CASSPDGDQPQHF. The CDR3 region has the DNA TGTGCCAGCTCACCGGATGGAGATCAGCCCCAGCATTTT. The chain employs TRBV18 and TRBJ1-5; unclear D gene. Germline lookup yields CDR1 KGHSH and CDR2 LQKENI. This CDR3 spans 13 amino acids. The V end lost 3 bases, the J end lost 5 bases, and 8 bases lay between the germline ends.

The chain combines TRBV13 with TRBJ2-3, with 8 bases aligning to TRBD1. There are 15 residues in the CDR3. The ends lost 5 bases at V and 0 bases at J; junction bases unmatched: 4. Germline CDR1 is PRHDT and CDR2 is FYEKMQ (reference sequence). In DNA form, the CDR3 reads TGTGCCAGCAGCGACAGACAGGGGAGCACAGATACGCAGTATTTT. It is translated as CASSDRQGSTDTQYF.

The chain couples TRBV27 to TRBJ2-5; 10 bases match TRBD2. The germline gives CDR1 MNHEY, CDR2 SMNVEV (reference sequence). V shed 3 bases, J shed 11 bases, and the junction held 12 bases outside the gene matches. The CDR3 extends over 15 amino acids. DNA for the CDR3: TGTGCCAGCAGTTTGGCTAGCGGGAGCTCTAAAGAGCAGTACTTC. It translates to CASSLASGSSKEQYF.

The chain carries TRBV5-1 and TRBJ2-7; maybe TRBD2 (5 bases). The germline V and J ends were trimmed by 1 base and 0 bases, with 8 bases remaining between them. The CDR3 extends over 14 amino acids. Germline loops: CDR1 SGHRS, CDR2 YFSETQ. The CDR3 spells CASSLKGSSYEQYF. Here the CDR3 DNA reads TGCGCCAGCAGCTTGAAAGGGAGCTCCTACGAGCAGTACTTC.

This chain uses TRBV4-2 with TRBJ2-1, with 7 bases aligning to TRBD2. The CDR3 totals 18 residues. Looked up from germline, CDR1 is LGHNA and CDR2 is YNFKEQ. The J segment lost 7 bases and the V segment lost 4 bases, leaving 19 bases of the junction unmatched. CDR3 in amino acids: CASSRTTTIAGLGNEQFF. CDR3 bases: TGTGCCAGCAGCCGAACGACCACTATAGCGGGTTTAGGGAATGAGCAGTTCTTC.

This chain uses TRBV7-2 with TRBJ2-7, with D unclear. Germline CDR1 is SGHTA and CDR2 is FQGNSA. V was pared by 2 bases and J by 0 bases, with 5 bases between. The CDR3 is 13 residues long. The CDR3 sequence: CASSLSTSYEQYF. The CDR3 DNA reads TGTGCCAGCAGCTTATCTACCTCCTACGAGCAGTACTTC.

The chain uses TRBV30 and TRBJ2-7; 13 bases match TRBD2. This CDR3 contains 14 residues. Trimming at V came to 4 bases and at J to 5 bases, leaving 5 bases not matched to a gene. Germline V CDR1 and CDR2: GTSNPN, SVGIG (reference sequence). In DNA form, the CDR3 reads TGTGCCTGGACCGGGACTAGCGGGACACACGAGCAGTACTTC. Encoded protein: CAWTGTSGTHEQYF.

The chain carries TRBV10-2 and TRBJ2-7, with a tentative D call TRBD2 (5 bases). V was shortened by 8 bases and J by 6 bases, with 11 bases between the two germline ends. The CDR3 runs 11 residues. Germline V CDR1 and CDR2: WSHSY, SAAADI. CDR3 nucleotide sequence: TGCGCCAGCTTAACAGCGGCCGAGCAGTACTTC. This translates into CASLTAAEQYF.

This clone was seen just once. In nucleotides, the CDR3 is TGTGCCAGCAGTTTAATCTGGGCAGGGACCTCCTACGAGCAGTACTTC. It encodes CASSLIWAGTSYEQYF. The chain joins TRBV28 to TRBJ2-7; the D gene could be TRBD1 or TRBD2 (5 bases each). V was pared by 2 bases and J by 0 bases, with 14 bases between. Germline CDR1 MDHEN, CDR2 SYDVKM. The CDR3 is made up of 16 amino acids.

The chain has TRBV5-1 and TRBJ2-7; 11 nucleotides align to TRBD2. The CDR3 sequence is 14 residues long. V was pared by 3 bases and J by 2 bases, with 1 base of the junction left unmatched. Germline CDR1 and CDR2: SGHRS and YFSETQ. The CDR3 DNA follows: TGCGCCAGCAGCTCGACTAGCGGGACCTACGAGCAGTACTTC. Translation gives CASSSTSGTYEQYF.

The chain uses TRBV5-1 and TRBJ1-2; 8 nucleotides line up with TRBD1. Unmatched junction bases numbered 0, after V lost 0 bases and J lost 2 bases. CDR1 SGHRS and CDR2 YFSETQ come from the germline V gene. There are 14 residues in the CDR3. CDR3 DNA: TGCGCCAGCAGCTTGGACAGGGGGAACTATGGCTACACCTTC. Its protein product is CASSLDRGNYGYTF.

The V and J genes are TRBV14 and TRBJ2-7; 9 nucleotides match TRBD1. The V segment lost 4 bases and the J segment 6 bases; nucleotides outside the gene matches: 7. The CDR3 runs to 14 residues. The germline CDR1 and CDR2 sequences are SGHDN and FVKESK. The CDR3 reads CASSPAGTGIEQYF. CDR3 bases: TGTGCCAGCAGCCCCGCCGGGACAGGGATCGAGCAGTACTTC.

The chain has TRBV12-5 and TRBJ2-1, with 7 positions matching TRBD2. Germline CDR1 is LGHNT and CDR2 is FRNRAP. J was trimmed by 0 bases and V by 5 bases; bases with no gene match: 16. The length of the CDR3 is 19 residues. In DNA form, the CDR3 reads TGTGCTAGTGGTCAGGAGCCCAAGGGGCGGGGGAGCTCCTACAATGAGCAGTTCTTC. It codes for CASGQEPKGRGSSYNEQFF.

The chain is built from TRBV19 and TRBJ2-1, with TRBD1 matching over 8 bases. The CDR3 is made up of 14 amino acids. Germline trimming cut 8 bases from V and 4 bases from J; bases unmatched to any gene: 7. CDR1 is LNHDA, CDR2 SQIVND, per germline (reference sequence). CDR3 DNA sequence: TGTGCCAGTGCCACAGGGGGATGGTACAATGAGCAGTTCTTC. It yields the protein CASATGGWYNEQFF.